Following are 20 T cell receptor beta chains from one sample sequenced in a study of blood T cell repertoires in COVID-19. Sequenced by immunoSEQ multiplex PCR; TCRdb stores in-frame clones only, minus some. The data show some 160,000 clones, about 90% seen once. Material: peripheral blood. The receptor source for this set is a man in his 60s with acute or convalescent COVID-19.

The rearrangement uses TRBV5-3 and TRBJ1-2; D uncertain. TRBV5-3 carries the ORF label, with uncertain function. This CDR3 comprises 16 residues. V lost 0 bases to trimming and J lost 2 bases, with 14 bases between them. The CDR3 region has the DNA TGTGCCAGAAGCTTGGAGGGAGGATATTGCAACTATGGCTACACCTTC. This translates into CARSLEGGYCNYGYTF.

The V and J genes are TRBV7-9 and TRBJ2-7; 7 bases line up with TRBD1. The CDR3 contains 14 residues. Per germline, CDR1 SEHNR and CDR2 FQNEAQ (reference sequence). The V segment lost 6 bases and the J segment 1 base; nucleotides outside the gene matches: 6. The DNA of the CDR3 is TGTGCCAGCAGTCCCGACAGGGTGTCCTACGAGCAGTACTTC. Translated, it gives CASSPDRVSYEQYF.

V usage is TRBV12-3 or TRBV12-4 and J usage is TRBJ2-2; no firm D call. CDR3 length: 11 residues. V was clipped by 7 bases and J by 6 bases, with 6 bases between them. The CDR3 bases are TGTGCCAGCATGACTTCCGGGGAGCTGTTTTTT. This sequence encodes CASMTSGELFF.

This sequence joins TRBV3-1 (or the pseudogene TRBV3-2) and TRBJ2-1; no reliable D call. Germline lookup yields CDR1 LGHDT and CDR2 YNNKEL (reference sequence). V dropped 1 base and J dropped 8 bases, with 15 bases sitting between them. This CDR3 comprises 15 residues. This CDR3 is CASSQVGGRRYEQFF. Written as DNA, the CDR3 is TGTGCCAGCAGCCAAGTAGGCGGCCGACGCTATGAGCAGTTCTTC.

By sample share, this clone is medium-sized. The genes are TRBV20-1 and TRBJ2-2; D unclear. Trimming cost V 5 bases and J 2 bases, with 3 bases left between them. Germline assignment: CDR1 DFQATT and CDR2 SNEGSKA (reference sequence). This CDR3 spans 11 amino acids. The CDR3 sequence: CSALNTGELFF. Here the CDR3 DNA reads TGCAGTGCTCTCAACACCGGGGAGCTGTTTTTT.

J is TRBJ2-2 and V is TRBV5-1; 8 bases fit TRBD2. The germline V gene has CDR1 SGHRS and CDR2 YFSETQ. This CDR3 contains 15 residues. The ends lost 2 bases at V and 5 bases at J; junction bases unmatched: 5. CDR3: CASSLGTRGTGELFF. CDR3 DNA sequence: TGCGCCAGCAGCTTAGGGACTAGGGGGACCGGGGAGCTGTTTTTT.

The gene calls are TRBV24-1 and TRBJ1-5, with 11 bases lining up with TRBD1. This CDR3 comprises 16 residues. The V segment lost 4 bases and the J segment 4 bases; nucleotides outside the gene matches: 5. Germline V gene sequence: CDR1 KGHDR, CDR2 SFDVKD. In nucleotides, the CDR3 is TGTGCCACCAGTGACGCCGGGACAGGGGGGAATCAGCCCCAGCATTTT. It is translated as CATSDAGTGGNQPQHF.

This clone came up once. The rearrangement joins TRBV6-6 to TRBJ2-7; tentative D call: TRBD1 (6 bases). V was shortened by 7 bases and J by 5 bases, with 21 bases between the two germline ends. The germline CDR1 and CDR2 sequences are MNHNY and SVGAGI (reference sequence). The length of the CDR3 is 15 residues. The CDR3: CASTGSPSGVDEQYF. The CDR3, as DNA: TGTGCCAGCACCGGCTCCCCCTCAGGGGTTGACGAGCAGTACTTC.

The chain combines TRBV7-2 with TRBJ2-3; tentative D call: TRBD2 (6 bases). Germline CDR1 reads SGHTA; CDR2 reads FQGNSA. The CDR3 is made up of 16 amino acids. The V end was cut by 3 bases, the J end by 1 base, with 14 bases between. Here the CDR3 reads CASSLLRGWRTDTQYF. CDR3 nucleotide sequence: TGTGCCAGCAGCTTGCTGCGGGGTTGGCGCACAGATACGCAGTATTTT.

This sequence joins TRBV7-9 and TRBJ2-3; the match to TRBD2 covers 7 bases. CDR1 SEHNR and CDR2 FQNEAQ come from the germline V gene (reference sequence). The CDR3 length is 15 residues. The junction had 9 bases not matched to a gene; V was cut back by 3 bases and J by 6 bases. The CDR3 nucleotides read TGTGCCAGCAGCTTGGCTAGCGGCCTCTGGGATACGCAGTATTTT. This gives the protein CASSLASGLWDTQYF.

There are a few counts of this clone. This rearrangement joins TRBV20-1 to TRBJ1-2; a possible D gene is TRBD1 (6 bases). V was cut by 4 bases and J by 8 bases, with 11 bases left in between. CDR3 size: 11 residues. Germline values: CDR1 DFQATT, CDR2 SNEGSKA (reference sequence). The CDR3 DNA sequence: TGCAGTGCTAAGCAGGGGCCCGGCTACACCTTC. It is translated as CSAKQGPGYTF.

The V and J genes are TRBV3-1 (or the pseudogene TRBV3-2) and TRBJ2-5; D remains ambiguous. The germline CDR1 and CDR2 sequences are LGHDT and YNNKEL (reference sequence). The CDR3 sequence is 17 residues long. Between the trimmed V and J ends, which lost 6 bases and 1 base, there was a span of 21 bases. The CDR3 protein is CASSLLVRFRSQETQYF. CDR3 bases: TGTGCCAGCAGTCTTCTTGTTAGATTCCGAAGCCAAGAGACCCAGTACTTC.

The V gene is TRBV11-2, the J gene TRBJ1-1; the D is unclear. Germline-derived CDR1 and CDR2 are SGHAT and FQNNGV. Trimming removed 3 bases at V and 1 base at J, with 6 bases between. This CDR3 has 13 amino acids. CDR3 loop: CASSFGRNTEAFF. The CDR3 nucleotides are TGTGCCAGCAGCTTCGGTAGGAACACTGAAGCTTTCTTT.

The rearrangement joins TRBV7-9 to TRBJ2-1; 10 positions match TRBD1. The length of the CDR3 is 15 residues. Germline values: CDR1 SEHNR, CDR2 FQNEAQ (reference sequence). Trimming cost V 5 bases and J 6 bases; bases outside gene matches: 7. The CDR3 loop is CASSPGRTGGNEQFF. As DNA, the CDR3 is TGTGCCAGCAGCCCCGGCAGGACAGGGGGCAATGAGCAGTTCTTC. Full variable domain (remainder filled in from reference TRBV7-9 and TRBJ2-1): DTGVSQNPRHKITKRGQNVTFRCDPISEHNRLYWYRQTLGQGPEFLTYFQNEAQLEKSRLLSDRFSAERPKGSFSTLEIQRTEQGDSAMYLCASSPGRTGGNEQFFGPGTRLTVL.

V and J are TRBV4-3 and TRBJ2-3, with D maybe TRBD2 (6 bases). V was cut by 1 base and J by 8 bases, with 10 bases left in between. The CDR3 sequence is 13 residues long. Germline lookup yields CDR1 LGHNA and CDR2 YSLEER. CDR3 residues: CASSQGLEGTQYF. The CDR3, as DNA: TGCGCCAGCAGCCAAGGTCTGGAGGGTACGCAGTATTTT.

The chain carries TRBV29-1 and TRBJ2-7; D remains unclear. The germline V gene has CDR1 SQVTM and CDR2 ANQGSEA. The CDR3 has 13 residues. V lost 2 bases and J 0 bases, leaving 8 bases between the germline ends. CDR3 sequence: CSVETLSSYEQYF. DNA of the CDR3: TGCAGCGTTGAAACCCTTAGCTCCTACGAGCAGTACTTC.

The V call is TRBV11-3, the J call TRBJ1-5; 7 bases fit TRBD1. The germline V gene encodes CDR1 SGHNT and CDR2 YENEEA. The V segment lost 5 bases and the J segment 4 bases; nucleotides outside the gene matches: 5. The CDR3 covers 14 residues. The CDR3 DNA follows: TGTGCCAGCAGCAGCCGACAGGGTAATCAGCCCCAGCATTTT. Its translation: CASSSRQGNQPQHF.

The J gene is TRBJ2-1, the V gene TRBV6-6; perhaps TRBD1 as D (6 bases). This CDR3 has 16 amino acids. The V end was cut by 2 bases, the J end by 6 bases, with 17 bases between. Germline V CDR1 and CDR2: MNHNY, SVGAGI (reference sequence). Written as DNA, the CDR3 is TGTGCCAGCAGTTACCCTGGACAGATCCGCGCCAATGAGCAGTTCTTC. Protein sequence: CASSYPGQIRANEQFF.

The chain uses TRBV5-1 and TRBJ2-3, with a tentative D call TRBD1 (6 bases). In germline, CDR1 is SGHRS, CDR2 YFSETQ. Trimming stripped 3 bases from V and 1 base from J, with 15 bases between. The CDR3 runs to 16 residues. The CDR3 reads CASSWGQGGGTDTQYF. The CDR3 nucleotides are TGCGCCAGCAGCTGGGGCCAAGGGGGAGGCACAGATACGCAGTATTTT.

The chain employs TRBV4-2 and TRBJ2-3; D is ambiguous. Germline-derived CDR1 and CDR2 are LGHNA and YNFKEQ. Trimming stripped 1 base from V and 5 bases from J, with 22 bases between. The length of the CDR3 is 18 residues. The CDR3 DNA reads TGTGCCAGCAGCCAAGGGTTTGACTCCCCTAGTATGGGAGATACGCAGTATTTT. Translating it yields CASSQGFDSPSMGDTQYF.